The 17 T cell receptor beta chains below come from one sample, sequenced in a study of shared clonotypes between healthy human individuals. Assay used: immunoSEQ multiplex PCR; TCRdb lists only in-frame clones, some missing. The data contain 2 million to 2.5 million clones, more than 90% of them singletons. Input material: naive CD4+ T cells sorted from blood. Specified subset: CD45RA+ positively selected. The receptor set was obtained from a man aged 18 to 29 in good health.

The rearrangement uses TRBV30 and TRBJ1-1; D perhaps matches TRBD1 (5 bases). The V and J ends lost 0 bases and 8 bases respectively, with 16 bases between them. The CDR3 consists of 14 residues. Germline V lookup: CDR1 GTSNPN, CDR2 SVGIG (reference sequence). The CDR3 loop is CAWSVAFGAGEAFF. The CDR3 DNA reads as TGTGCCTGGAGTGTAGCTTTTGGGGCAGGCGAAGCTTTCTTT.

The CDR3 DNA reads as TGCGCCAGCAGTGAGTCAGGTGGACAGGGGAGAAACACCATATATTTT. Translating gives CASSESGGQGRNTIYF. The V gene is TRBV10-2, the J gene TRBJ1-3, with TRBD1 matching 9 bases. The CDR3 covers 16 residues. Germline CDR1 and CDR2: WSHSY and SAAADI. V was pared by 0 bases and J by 5 bases, with 5 bases of the junction left unmatched.

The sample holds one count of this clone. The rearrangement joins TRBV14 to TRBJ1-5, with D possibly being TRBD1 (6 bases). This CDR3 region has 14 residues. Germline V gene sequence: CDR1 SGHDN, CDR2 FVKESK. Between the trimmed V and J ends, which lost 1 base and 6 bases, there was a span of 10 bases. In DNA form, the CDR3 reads TGTGCCAGCAGCCAAGCAGGGGTCGGTCAGCCCCAGCATTTT. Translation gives CASSQAGVGQPQHF.

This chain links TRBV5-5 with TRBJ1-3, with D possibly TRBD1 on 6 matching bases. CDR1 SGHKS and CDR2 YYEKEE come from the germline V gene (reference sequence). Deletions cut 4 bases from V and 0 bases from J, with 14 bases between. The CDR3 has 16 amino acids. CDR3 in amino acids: CASSLGHGGSGNTIYF. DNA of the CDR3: TGTGCCAGCAGCCTGGGACATGGGGGCTCTGGAAACACCATATATTTT.

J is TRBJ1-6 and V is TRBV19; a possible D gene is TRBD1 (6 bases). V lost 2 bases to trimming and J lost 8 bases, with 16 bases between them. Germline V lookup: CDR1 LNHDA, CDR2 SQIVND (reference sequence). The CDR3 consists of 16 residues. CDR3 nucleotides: TGTGCCAGTAGTATATCTGGAGGGGGGACCGATTCACCCCTCCACTTT. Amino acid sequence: CASSISGGGTDSPLHF.

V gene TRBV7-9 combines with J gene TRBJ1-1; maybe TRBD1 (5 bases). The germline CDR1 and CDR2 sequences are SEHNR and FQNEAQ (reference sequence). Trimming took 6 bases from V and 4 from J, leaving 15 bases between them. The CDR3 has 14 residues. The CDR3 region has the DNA TGTGCCAGCAGGAATGTGGGGGGGATCACTGAAGCTTTCTTT. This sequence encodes CASRNVGGITEAFF.

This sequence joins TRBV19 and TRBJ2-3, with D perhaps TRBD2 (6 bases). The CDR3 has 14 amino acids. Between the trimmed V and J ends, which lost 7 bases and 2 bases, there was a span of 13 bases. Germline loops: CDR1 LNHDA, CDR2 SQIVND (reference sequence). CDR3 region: CASKPGGPTDTQYF. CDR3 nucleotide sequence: TGTGCCAGTAAGCCCGGGGGTCCCACAGATACGCAGTATTTT.

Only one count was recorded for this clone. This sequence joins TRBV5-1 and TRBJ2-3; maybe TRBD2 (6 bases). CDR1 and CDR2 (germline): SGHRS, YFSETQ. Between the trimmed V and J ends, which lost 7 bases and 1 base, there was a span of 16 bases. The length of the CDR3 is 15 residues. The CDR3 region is CASGRGDSGTDTQYF. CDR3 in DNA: TGCGCCAGCGGGCGTGGGGACTCAGGCACAGATACGCAGTATTTT.

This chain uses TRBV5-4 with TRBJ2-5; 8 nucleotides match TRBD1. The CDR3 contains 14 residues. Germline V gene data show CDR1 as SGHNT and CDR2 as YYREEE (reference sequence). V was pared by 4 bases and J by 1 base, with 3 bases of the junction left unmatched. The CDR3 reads CASSVQGAQETQYF. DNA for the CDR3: TGTGCCAGCAGCGTCCAGGGGGCCCAAGAGACCCAGTACTTC.

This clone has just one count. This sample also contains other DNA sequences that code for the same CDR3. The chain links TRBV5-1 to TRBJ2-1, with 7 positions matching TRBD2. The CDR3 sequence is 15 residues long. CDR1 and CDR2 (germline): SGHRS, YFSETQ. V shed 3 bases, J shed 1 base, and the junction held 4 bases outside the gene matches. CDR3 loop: CASSSLGGSYNEQFF. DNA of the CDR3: TGCGCCAGCAGCTCACTGGGAGGGTCCTACAATGAGCAGTTCTTC. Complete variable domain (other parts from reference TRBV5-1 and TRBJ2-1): KAGVTQTPRYLIKTRGQQVTLSCSPISGHRSVSWYQQTPGQGLQFLFEYFSETQRNKGNFPGRFSGRQFSNSRSEMNVSTLELGDSALYLCASSSLGGSYNEQFFGPGTRLTVL.

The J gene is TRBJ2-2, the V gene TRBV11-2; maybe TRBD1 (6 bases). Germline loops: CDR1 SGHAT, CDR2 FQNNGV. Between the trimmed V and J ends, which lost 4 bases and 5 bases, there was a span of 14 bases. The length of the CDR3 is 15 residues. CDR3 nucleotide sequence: TGTGCCAGCAGCTGGATACGGGACAAAACCGGGGAGCTGTTTTTT. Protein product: CASSWIRDKTGELFF.

The CDR3 bases are TGTGCCAGCAGCCCAACTAGCGGGGGGCTCTTCTTC. Protein: CASSPTSGGLFF. The chain combines TRBV7-3 with TRBJ2-1; TRBD2 agrees at 12 bases. The CDR3 covers 12 residues. Germline trimming cut 5 bases from V and 16 bases from J; bases unmatched to any gene: 6. Germline CDR1 is SGHTA and CDR2 is FQGTGA.

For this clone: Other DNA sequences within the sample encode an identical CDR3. This CDR3 reads CASSRPGGETQYF. The CDR3 DNA reads as TGTGCCAGCAGCCGCCCGGGGGGGGAGACCCAGTACTTC. This chain uses TRBV5-4 with TRBJ2-5; 8 positions match TRBD2. The CDR3 length is 13 residues. Germline assignment: CDR1 SGHNT and CDR2 YYREEE (reference sequence). V lost 4 bases to trimming and J lost 5 bases; unmatched junction nucleotides: 4.

CDR3 coding DNA: TGTGCCACCCGTCGGGACAGGGCTACTCTGGAGAACACCATATATTTT. As protein: CATRRDRATLENTIYF. The chain links TRBV2 to TRBJ1-3, with 9 bases lining up with TRBD1. The germline V gene has CDR1 SNHLY and CDR2 FYNNEI. The V segment lost 10 bases and the J segment 7 bases; nucleotides outside the gene matches: 17. The CDR3 spans 16 residues.

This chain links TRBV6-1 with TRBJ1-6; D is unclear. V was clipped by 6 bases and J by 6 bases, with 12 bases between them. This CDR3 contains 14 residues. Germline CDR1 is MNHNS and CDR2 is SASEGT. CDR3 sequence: CASSPTNSNSPLHF. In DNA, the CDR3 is TGTGCCAGCAGCCCGACCAATTCTAATTCACCCCTCCACTTT.

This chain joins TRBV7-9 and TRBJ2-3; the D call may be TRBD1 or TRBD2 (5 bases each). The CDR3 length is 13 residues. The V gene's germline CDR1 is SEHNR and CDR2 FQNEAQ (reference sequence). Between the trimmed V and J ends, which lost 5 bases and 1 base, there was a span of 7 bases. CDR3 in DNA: TGTGCCAGCAGCCGGGACGGCACAGATACGCAGTATTTT. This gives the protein CASSRDGTDTQYF.

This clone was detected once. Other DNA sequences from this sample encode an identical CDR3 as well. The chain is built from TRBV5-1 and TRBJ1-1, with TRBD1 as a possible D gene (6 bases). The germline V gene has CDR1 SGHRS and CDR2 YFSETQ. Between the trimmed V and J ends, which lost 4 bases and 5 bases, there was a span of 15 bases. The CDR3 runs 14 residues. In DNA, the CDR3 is TGCGCCAGCAGCCAACAGGACAGAGGGACTGAAGCTTTCTTT. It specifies CASSQQDRGTEAFF.